Listed here is a single T cell receptor (beta chain). Its specificity is unknown. These data belong to a study of response to subunit inactivated influenza vaccine. General observations from the study: Authors proposed each seasonal influenza vaccination draws in few new T cells.

One entry per CDR3 protein results from TCRdb running MiXCR on the RT-PCR reads. This table has around 530,000 distinct CDR3 sequences, about 15% appearing once. The V gene lost 3 bases and the J gene lost 8 bases, with 14 bases spanning the gap. CDR3 length equals 14 residues. Germline V lookup: CDR1 SEHNR, CDR2 FQNEAQ (reference sequence). This TCR was recovered from a man aged 50-75 years who received an inactivated influenza vaccine. Here the sequenced sample was CD4+ T cells sorted from PBMCs, taken roughly 24 months after vaccination. The chain is built from TRBV7-9 and TRBJ2-1; unclear D gene. This chain's CDR3 is CASSFSNLPDEQFF. The CDR3 DNA sequence: TGTGCCAGCAGCTTCTCCAATCTTCCCGATGAGCAGTTCTTC.